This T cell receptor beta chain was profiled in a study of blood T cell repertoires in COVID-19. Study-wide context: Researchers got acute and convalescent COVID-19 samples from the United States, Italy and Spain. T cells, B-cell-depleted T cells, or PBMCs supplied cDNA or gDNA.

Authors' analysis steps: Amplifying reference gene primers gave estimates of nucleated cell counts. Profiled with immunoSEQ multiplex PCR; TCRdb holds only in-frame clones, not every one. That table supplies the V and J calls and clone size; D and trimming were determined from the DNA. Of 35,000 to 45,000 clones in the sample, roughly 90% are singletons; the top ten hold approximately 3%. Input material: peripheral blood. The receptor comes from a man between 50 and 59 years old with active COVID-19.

This CDR3 is CASSLTVRVPSGNTIYF. In nucleotides, the CDR3 is TGTGCCAGCAGCTTAACGGTGCGGGTACCGTCTGGAAACACCATATATTTT. The chain carries TRBV7-8 and TRBJ1-3; D gene unclear. With 2 bases removed from V and 1 base from J, the gap between germline ends came to 15 bases. CDR1 and CDR2 from the germline V gene are SGHVS and FQNEAQ. The CDR3 covers 17 residues.